These T cell receptor beta chains were read from a single sample in a study of lymphopenia after photon versus proton radiotherapy. Sequencing was performed with immunoSEQ multiplex PCR; in TCRdb, only in-frame clones are kept and a portion is missing. The sample consists of about 62,000 clones, roughly 87% of them appearing once. The material was peripheral blood, obtained from a patient treated with proton-based radiotherapy. Receptors originate from a man older than 75 with esophageal cancer. CDR3s include the opening cysteine and the closing phenylalanine or tryptophan. D genes are given only for firm matches. Size is stated for part of the rows, as once, few or many counts, or as a class when the clone is expanded.

.,TRBJ1-1,TRBV14,.,CASSRQTGVVTEAFF,TGTGCCAGCAGCCGTCAGACGGGGGTCGTCACTGAAGCTTTCTTT
.,TRBJ2-5,TRBV19,.,CASSSGPTTFDGTQYF,TGTGCCAGTAGTAGCGGGCCGACGACGTTCGATGGGACCCAGTACTTC
once,TRBJ1-2,TRBV9,.,CASSVVGHGYTF,TGTGCCAGCAGCGTAGTGGGGCATGGCTACACCTTC
.,TRBJ2-3,TRBV7-9,TRBD1,CASSYGQGTDTQYF,TGTGCCAGCAGCTACGGACAGGGGACAGATACGCAGTATTTT
.,TRBJ1-4,TRBV5-4,.,CASSKGGINEKLFF,TGTGCCAGCAGCAAGGGGGGAATTAATGAAAAACTGTTTTTT
.,TRBJ1-1,TRBV4-1,TRBD1,CASSRGGQFNTEAFF,TGCGCCAGCAGCAGGGGGGGACAGTTCAACACTGAAGCTTTCTTT
.,TRBJ2-4,TRBV7-2,.,CASSLDGGKRTIQYF,TGTGCCAGCAGCTTAGATGGGGGTAAGAGGACCATTCAGTACTTC
.,TRBJ2-7,TRBV7-8,.,CASSFEESSYEQYF,TGTGCCAGCAGCTTTGAAGAGAGCTCCTACGAGCAGTACTTC
.,TRBJ2-3,TRBV4-2,.,CASSQDPPGFGTDTQYF,TGTGCCAGCAGCCAAGATCCGCCGGGATTTGGCACAGATACGCAGTATTTT
once,TRBJ1-5,TRBV6-5,TRBD1,CASSGLDRDQPQHF,TGTGCCAGCAGTGGCCTGGACAGGGACCAGCCCCAGCATTTT
.,TRBJ2-1,TRBV19,.,CASAQGSNEQFF,TGTGCCAGTGCGCAGGGTAGCAATGAGCAGTTCTTC
.,TRBJ2-6,TRBV4-1,.,CASSHTSGQRRSGANVLTF,TGCGCCAGCAGCCACACGAGTGGACAGCGCCGCTCTGGGGCCAACGTCCTGACTTTC
.,TRBJ1-1,TRBV10-2,TRBD1,CASSEGRGRYTEAFF,TGCGCCAGCAGTGAGGGCAGGGGGCGGTACACTGAAGCTTTCTTT
once,TRBJ2-3,TRBV15,.,CATSRRRLTSSTDTQYF,TGTGCCACCAGCAGGCGTAGGCTTACCTCTAGCACAGATACGCAGTATTTT
.,TRBJ2-1,TRBV5-6,.,CASSRTREQFF,TGTGCCAGCAGCAGGACGCGTGAGCAGTTCTTC
.,TRBJ1-5,TRBV5-6,.,CASSLVSGQPQHF,TGTGCCAGCAGCTTGGTCTCAGGACAGCCCCAGCATTTT
.,TRBJ1-1,TRBV29-1,.,CSARTAGVNTEAFF,TGCAGCGCCCGAACTGCAGGGGTGAACACTGAAGCTTTCTTT
once,TRBJ2-7,TRBV6-6,.,CASSYPTTALDEQYF,TGTGCCAGCAGTTATCCGACTACGGCCCTTGACGAGCAGTACTTC
.,TRBJ2-1,TRBV6-1,.,CASTHLDEQFF,TGTGCCAGCACTCATTTAGATGAGCAGTTCTTC
.,TRBJ2-7,TRBV11-3,TRBD1,CASSFGTGGRQYF,TGTGCCAGCAGCTTCGGGACAGGAGGTCGGCAGTACTTC
.,TRBJ2-5,TRBV9,.,CASSVAQIQETQYF,TGTGCCAGCAGCGTAGCTCAGATCCAAGAGACCCAGTACTTC
.,TRBJ2-2,TRBV25-1,.,CASSPLGPRRLFF,TGTGCCAGCAGTCCCCTGGGACCCCGGCGGCTGTTTTTT
once,TRBJ1-2,TRBV19,.,CASSIRGAKGYTF,TGTGCCAGTAGTATACGGGGGGCTAAAGGCTACACCTTC
.,TRBJ1-1,TRBV5-1,.,CASSLAGDGTEAFF,TGCGCCAGCAGCTTGGCCGGGGACGGGACTGAAGCTTTCTTT
.,TRBJ2-1,TRBV11-2,.,CASRNRYNEQFF,TGTGCCAGCAGAAATAGGTACAATGAGCAGTTCTTC
.,TRBJ1-5,TRBV19,.,CASSTIGYSNQPQHF,TGTGCCAGTAGTACGATCGGTTATAGCAATCAGCCCCAGCATTTT
few,TRBJ2-7,TRBV5-1,.,CASRPLAGSYEQYF,TGCGCCAGCAGGCCCCTGGCAGGGTCCTACGAGCAGTACTTC
.,TRBJ1-5,TRBV15,.,CATSRDGAGVSNQPQHF,TGTGCCACCAGCAGAGATGGAGCGGGGGTCAGCAATCAGCCCCAGCATTTT
few,TRBJ1-2,TRBV5-1,.,CASSLAGPSSPYGYTF,TGCGCCAGCAGCTTGGCGGGCCCCTCCTCCCCCTATGGCTACACCTTC
.,TRBJ2-7,TRBV6-6,TRBD1,CASSYTTGGAYEQYF,TGTGCCAGCAGTTACACAACAGGGGGTGCCTACGAGCAGTACTTC
.,TRBJ1-2,TRBV10-3,.,CAISESLSSNGYTF,TGTGCCATCAGTGAGTCTCTAAGTAGTAATGGCTACACCTTC
.,TRBJ1-1,TRBV29-1,TRBD1,CSGIRDRETEAFF,TGCAGCGGTATCCGGGACAGGGAGACTGAAGCTTTCTTT
few,TRBJ1-3,TRBV7-9,.,CASSTSAGNTIYF,TGTGCCAGCAGCACGTCCGCTGGAAACACCATATATTTT
.,TRBJ2-1,TRBV2,.,CARGGASSYNEQFF,TGTGCCAGAGGGGGGGCGAGCTCCTACAATGAGCAGTTCTTC
.,TRBJ2-7,TRBV5-1,.,CASSLAERKYEQYF,TGCGCCAGCAGCTTGGCCGAGCGGAAGTACGAGCAGTACTTC
.,TRBJ1-1,TRBV10-3,.,CAISRQHPSVNTEAFF,TGTGCCATCTCCCGGCAGCATCCGTCTGTGAACACTGAAGCTTTCTTT
.,TRBJ1-4,TRBV15,.,CATSRSVSATNEKLFF,TGTGCCACCAGCAGAAGCGTATCCGCAACTAATGAAAAACTGTTTTTT
.,TRBJ2-2,TRBV18,.,CASSPQHGNTGELFF,TGTGCCAGCTCACCACAACATGGGAACACCGGGGAGCTGTTTTTT
few,TRBJ1-2,TRBV5-4,.,CASSLEGGHNYGYTF,TGTGCCAGCAGCTTGGAAGGGGGTCACAACTATGGCTACACCTTC
.,TRBJ1-2,TRBV9,.,CASSPNMALGGYTF,TGTGCCAGCAGCCCTAATATGGCCCTAGGCGGCTACACCTTC
.,TRBJ2-5,TRBV29-1,TRBD1,CSVDRTGIVETQYF,TGCAGCGTCGACAGGACAGGGATAGTGGAGACCCAGTACTTC
.,TRBJ2-5,TRBV10-1,TRBD2,CASSRGLAGGQETQYF,TGCGCCAGCAGCCGTGGACTAGCGGGGGGGCAAGAGACCCAGTACTTC
.,TRBJ2-7,TRBV15,TRBD1,CATSREVGTADYEQYF,TGTGCCACCAGCAGAGAAGTGGGGACAGCCGACTACGAGCAGTACTTC
.,TRBJ2-5,TRBV7-9,TRBD2,CASSLWLAESETQYF,TGTGCCAGCAGCTTATGGCTAGCGGAGAGTGAGACCCAGTACTTC
.,TRBJ2-5,TRBV5-6,.,CASSWIQETQYF,TGTGCCAGCAGCTGGATACAAGAGACCCAGTACTTC
.,TRBJ2-7,TRBV19,.,CASTPKGAGRISYEQYF,TGTGCCAGTACCCCCAAGGGTGCGGGCAGGATTTCCTACGAGCAGTACTTC
once,TRBJ1-2,TRBV27,.,CASTPAGGLGGYTF,TGTGCCAGCACCCCAGCTGGGGGTTTGGGTGGCTACACCTTC
.,TRBJ2-1,TRBV29-1,.,CSVEPAEGIDEQFF,TGCAGCGTTGAACCAGCAGAAGGGATCGATGAGCAGTTCTTC
.,TRBJ2-3,TRBV5-1,.,CASSLDQVSTDTQYF,TGCGCCAGCAGCTTGGATCAGGTTAGCACAGATACGCAGTATTTT
.,TRBJ2-7,TRBV2,.,CASTRPGNYEQYF,TGTGCCAGCACGAGGCCAGGCAACTACGAGCAGTACTTC
.,TRBJ2-1,TRBV12-2,.,CASRLATKKRGRPRSSYNEQFF,TGTGCAAGTCGCTTAGCGACTAAGAAAAGGGGGAGACCGCGGAGCTCCTACAATGAGCAGTTCTTC
.,TRBJ2-2,TRBV7-2,.,CASSTTTGELFF,TGTGCCAGCAGCACTACCACCGGGGAGCTGTTTTTT
once,TRBJ2-7,TRBV10-1,.,CASGSSSYEQYF,TGCGCCAGCGGGTCCAGCTCCTACGAGCAGTACTTC
.,TRBJ1-3,TRBV27,.,CASRMRHNSGNTIYF,TGTGCCAGCAGAATGAGACACAACTCTGGAAACACCATATATTTT
.,TRBJ1-6,TRBV4-1,.,CASSQIGWPDNSPLHF,TGCGCCAGCAGTCAAATTGGGTGGCCTGATAATTCACCCCTCCACTTT
few,TRBJ2-2,TRBV7-8,.,CASASTQAGELFF,TGTGCCAGCGCGTCGACCCAGGCCGGGGAGCTGTTTTTT
.,TRBJ1-5,TRBV10-1,.,CASSDSGQPQHF,TGCGCCAGCAGCGACTCGGGTCAGCCCCAGCATTTT
.,TRBJ1-1,TRBV19,.,CASRTQGGQDTEAFF,TGTGCCAGTAGGACCCAGGGTGGGCAGGACACTGAAGCTTTCTTT